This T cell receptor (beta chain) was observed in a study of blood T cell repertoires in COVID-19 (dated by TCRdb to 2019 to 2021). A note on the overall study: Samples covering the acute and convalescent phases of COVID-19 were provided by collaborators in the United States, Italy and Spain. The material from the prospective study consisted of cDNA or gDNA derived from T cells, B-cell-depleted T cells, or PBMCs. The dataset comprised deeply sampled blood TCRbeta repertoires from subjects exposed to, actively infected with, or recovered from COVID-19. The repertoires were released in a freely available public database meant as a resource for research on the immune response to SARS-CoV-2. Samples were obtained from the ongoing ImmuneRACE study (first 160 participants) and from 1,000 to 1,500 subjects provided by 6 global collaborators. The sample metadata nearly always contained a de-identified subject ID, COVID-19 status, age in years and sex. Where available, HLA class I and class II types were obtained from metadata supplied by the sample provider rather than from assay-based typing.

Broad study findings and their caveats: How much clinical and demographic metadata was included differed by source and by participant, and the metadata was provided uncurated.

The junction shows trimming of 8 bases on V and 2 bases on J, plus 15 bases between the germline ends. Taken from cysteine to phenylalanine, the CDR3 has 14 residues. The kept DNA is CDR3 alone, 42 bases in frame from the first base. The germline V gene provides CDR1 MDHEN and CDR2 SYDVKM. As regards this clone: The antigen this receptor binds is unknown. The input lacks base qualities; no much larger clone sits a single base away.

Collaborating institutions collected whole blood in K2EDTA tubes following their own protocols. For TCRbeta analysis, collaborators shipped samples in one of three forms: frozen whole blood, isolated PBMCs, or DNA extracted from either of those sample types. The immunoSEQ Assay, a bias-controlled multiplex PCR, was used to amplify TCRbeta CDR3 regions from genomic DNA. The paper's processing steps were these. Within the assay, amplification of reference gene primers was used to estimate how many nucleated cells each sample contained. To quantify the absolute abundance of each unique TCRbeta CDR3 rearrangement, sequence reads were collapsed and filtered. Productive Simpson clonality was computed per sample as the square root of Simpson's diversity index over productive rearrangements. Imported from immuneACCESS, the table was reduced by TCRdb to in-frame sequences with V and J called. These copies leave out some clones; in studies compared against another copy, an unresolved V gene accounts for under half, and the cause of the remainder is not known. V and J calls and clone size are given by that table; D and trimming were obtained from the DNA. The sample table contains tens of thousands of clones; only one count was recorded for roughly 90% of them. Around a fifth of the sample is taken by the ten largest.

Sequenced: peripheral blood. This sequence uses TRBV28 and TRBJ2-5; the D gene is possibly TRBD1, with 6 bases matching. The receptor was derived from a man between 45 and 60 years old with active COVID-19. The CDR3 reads CASASGQSQETQYF. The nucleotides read TGTGCCAGCGCAAGTGGACAGTCGCAAGAGACCCAGTACTTC.